This TCR beta chain was sequenced for a study of cytomegalovirus exposure and HLA in healthy donors. Details on this clone: At the DNA level, this CDR3 is encoded by other sequences in the same sample as well.

This CDR3 contains 13 residues. Germline CDR1 reads KGHSH; CDR2 reads LQKENI. Trimming removed 0 bases from V and 5 bases from J, with 7 bases in between. Primers for the PCR totalled 60 Vbeta and 13 Jbeta. Measured with immunoSEQ multiplex PCR; TCRdb has only the in-frame clones, and not every one. The sample records some 160,000 clones, roughly 82% being singletons. This chain joins TRBV18 and TRBJ2-5; D perhaps matches TRBD2 (5 bases). The origin of this receptor is a woman between 50 and 59 years old in good health and CMV-seronegative. The sequenced sample was PBMCs. CDR3 protein: CASSPPSAETQYF. Written as DNA, the CDR3 is TGTGCCAGCTCACCACCTAGCGCGGAGACCCAGTACTTC.